The 10 T cell receptor beta chains listed next were all sequenced from one sample in a study of OX40 agonist ivuxolimab in advanced cancers. The table came from immunoSEQ multiplex PCR; TCRdb's copy has only in-frame clones and leaves some out. Of about 45,000 clones listed, 86% are singletons. Sample: CD4+ or CD8+ T cells sorted from blood, taken in a trial of the OX40 agonist ivuxolimab. These receptors all stem from an adult with an advanced solid tumor such as melanoma, head and neck, liver or kidney cancer.

The chain joins TRBV27 to TRBJ1-2; D might be TRBD1 (6 bases). Deletions cut 8 bases from V and 6 bases from J, with 13 bases between. Per the germline V gene, CDR1 is MNHEY and CDR2 is SMNVEV (reference sequence). The CDR3 is 12 residues long. CDR3 in amino acids: CASRQGNNGYTF. CDR3 DNA: TGTGCCAGCCGCCAGGGGAACAATGGCTACACCTTC.

The CDR3 protein is CASSLGQASPEQFF. The CDR3 bases are TGTGCCAGCAGCCTGGGACAGGCTTCTCCTGAGCAGTTCTTC. The chain has TRBV7-6 and TRBJ2-1, with 8 nucleotides matching TRBD1. The length of the CDR3 is 14 residues. The V segment lost 5 bases and the J segment 9 bases; nucleotides outside the gene matches: 9. CDR1 SGHVS and CDR2 FNYEAQ come from the germline V gene.

This CDR3 is CASSQGGTEAFF. In DNA form, the CDR3 reads TGTGCCAGTAGTCAGGGGGGCACTGAAGCTTTCTTT. The rearrangement joins TRBV19 to TRBJ1-1, with TRBD1 matching 7 bases. This CDR3 contains 12 residues. V lost 5 bases, J lost 4 bases, and 1 base stayed unmatched. CDR1 LNHDA and CDR2 SQIVND come from the germline V gene (reference sequence).

The chain is built from TRBV4-3 and TRBJ2-7; unclear D gene. CDR1 is LGHNA, CDR2 YSLEER, per germline. The V end was cut by 0 bases, the J end by 3 bases, with 24 bases between. CDR3 length equals 19 residues. CDR3 loop: CASSQDVDGVPVEDYEQYF. The CDR3 DNA sequence: TGCGCCAGCAGCCAAGATGTGGATGGCGTCCCGGTGGAAGACTACGAGCAGTACTTC.

CDR3 in amino acids: CASSTGGRPGDEQYF. The CDR3 DNA is TGTGCCAGTAGTACAGGGGGACGTCCGGGGGACGAGCAGTACTTC. This rearrangement joins TRBV19 to TRBJ2-7, with D tentatively TRBD1 (7 bases). CDR1 is LNHDA, CDR2 SQIVND, per germline (reference sequence). The germline V and J ends were trimmed by 4 bases and 5 bases, with 18 bases remaining between them. The CDR3 totals 15 residues.

V usage is TRBV7-9 and J usage is TRBJ2-3; no firm D call. CDR3 size: 15 residues. The V gene's germline CDR1 is SEHNR and CDR2 FQNEAQ (reference sequence). V shed 4 bases and J shed 3 bases, with 14 bases lying between them. As DNA, the CDR3 is TGTGCCAGCAGCTCTCCCGAAGACGGGACAGATACGCAGTATTTT. As protein: CASSSPEDGTDTQYF.

The rearrangement joins TRBV11-1 to TRBJ2-1; D gene unclear. The CDR3 contains 17 residues. Trimming removed 4 bases from V and 0 bases from J, with 16 bases in between. Germline V lookup: CDR1 SGHAT, CDR2 FQDESV (reference sequence). CDR3 residues: CASSYRGRTSSYNEQFF. CDR3 bases: TGTGCCAGCAGCTACAGAGGACGGACGAGCTCCTACAATGAGCAGTTCTTC.

The V call is TRBV28, the J call TRBJ2-1, with 7 bases aligning to TRBD2. This CDR3 spans 16 amino acids. V was pared by 2 bases and J by 0 bases, with 4 bases of the junction left unmatched. Germline V gene sequence: CDR1 MDHEN, CDR2 SYDVKM. DNA for the CDR3: TGTGCCAGCAGTTTACTAGCGGCAAGCTCCTACAATGAGCAGTTCTTC. Its translation: CASSLLAASSYNEQFF.

This rearrangement joins TRBV2 to TRBJ1-2; D remains ambiguous. CDR3 size: 16 residues. The germline gives CDR1 SNHLY, CDR2 FYNNEI. Trimming removed 5 bases from V and 2 bases from J, with 18 bases in between. CDR3 coding DNA: TGTGCCAGCAGTCGAGGGCGCGAGACACCCAACTATGGCTACACCTTC. Its translation is CASSRGRETPNYGYTF.

This chain links TRBV2 with TRBJ1-2, with D hard to call. This CDR3 has 12 amino acids. Germline lookup yields CDR1 SNHLY and CDR2 FYNNEI. Trimming shortened V by 7 bases and J by 4 bases, and 10 bases separated the two germline ends. In DNA, the CDR3 is TGTGCCAGCATCGGCCACTTCTATGGCTACACCTTC. Amino acids: CASIGHFYGYTF.